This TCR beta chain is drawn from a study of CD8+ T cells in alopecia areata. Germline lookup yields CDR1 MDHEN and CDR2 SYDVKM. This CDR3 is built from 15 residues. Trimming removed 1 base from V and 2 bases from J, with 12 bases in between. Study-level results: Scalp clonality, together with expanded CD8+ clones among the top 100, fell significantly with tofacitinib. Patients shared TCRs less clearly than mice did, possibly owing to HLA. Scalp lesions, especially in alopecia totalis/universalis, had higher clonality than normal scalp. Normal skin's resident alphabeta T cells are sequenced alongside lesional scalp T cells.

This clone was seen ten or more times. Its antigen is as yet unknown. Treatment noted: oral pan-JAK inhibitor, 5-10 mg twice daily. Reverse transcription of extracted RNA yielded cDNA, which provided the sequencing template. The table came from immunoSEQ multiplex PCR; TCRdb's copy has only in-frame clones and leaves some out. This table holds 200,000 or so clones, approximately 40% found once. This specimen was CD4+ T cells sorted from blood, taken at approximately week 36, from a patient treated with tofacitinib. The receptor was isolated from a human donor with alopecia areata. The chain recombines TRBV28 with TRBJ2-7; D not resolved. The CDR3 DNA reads TGTGCCAGCAGTTTATCCCCACGGAACGCCTACGAGCAGTACTTC. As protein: CASSLSPRNAYEQYF.